The rows below give T cell receptor beta chains drawn from one sample of a study of T cells expressing NK-cell markers. TCRdb re-called the 5' RACE reads; every CDR3 protein appears as one record, without DNA. This sample's table reports about 450,000 distinct CDR3 sequences. Input material: blood T cells: a sorted CD56 or NKG2C T cell subset, CD4+ or CD8+ T cells, or bulk PBMC T cells (not recorded which). The source is a woman between 18 and 75 years old in good health. The CDR3 runs from the conserved cysteine through the conserved F or W.

cdr3_aa: CASSFRRGEDTQYF
j_call: TRBJ2-3
v_call: TRBV5-1

cdr3_aa: CASRYFEGLNTEAFF
j_call: TRBJ1-1
v_call: TRBV6-5

cdr3_aa: CASLPAGAYNEQFF
j_call: TRBJ2-1
v_call: TRBV6-2/TRBV6-3

cdr3_aa: CAISETSGYNEQFF
j_call: TRBJ2-1
v_call: TRBV10-3

cdr3_aa: CASRNNRNTEAFF
j_call: TRBJ1-1
v_call: TRBV12-3/TRBV12-4

cdr3_aa: CASSLVGTGGFEAFF
j_call: TRBJ1-1
v_call: TRBV7-9

cdr3_aa: CSARDRVGTYEQYF
j_call: TRBJ2-7
v_call: TRBV20-1

cdr3_aa: CASNLGSALNSPLHF
j_call: TRBJ1-6
v_call: TRBV28

cdr3_aa: CASSPLRTVGEQFF
j_call: TRBJ2-1
v_call: TRBV5-1

cdr3_aa: CASSAPEGYNEQFF
j_call: TRBJ2-1
v_call: TRBV7-8

cdr3_aa: CASGMERQETQYF
j_call: TRBJ2-5
v_call: TRBV11-1

cdr3_aa: CASSFGITSGANVLTF
j_call: TRBJ2-6
v_call: TRBV5-8

cdr3_aa: CASSDAVGMLYEQYF
j_call: TRBJ2-7
v_call: TRBV7-2

cdr3_aa: CSGRTNTGELFF
j_call: TRBJ2-2
v_call: TRBV29-1

cdr3_aa: CATDSGLYNEQFF
j_call: TRBJ2-1
v_call: TRBV25-1

cdr3_aa: CAWSVQSSYEQYF
j_call: TRBJ2-7
v_call: TRBV30

cdr3_aa: CSARDGGMTDTQYF
j_call: TRBJ2-3
v_call: TRBV20-1

cdr3_aa: CASSPGESSYNEQFF
j_call: TRBJ2-1
v_call: TRBV5-1

cdr3_aa: CASSFGTPGNEQFF
j_call: TRBJ2-1
v_call: TRBV5-4

cdr3_aa: CATSDPPGTSPNEQFF
j_call: TRBJ2-1
v_call: TRBV24-1

cdr3_aa: CASSHDRSSGNTIYF
j_call: TRBJ1-3
v_call: TRBV6-1